The present entry profiles one T cell receptor (beta chain) with its context. These data belong to a study of blood T cell repertoires in COVID-19. The ends were cut back, 1 base at V and 4 bases at J, with 11 bases in the middle. Looked up from germline, CDR1 is LGHDT and CDR2 is YNNKEL (reference sequence). The CDR3 is 15 residues long. Study members were between about 18 and 95 years old and lived in 20 to 30 US regions. Among Cohort 3 donors, those recovered had two negative PCRs, clearance, or symptom resolution. This table comes from immunoSEQ multiplex PCR, and its TCRdb copy is limited to in-frame clones, with some not included. The table lists 270,000 or so clones, around 86% of them singletons.

This receptor was taken from a woman younger than 30 who had recovered from COVID-19. Source material: PBMCs or T cells enriched from blood (not recorded which). V gene TRBV3-1 (or the pseudogene TRBV3-2) combines with J gene TRBJ1-5; possibly TRBD1 for D (6 bases). The CDR3 nucleotides are TGTGCCAGCAGCCAAGTCGTAGACAGGAATCAGCCCCAGCATTTT. It specifies CASSQVVDRNQPQHF.